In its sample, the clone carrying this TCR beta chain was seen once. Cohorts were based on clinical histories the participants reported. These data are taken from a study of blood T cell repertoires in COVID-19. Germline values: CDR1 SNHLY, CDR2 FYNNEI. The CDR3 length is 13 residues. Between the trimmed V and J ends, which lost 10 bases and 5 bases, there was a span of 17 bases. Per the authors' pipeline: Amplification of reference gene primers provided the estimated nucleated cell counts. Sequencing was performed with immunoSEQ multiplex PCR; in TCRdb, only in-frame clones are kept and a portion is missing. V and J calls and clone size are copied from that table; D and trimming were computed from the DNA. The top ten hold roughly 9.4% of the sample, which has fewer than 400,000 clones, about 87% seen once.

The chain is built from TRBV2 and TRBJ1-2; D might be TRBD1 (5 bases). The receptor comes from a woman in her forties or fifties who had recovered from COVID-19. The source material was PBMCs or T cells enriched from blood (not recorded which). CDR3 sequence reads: CAKTEGLGYGYTF. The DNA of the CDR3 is TGTGCCAAAACGGAGGGGCTTGGTTATGGCTACACCTTC.